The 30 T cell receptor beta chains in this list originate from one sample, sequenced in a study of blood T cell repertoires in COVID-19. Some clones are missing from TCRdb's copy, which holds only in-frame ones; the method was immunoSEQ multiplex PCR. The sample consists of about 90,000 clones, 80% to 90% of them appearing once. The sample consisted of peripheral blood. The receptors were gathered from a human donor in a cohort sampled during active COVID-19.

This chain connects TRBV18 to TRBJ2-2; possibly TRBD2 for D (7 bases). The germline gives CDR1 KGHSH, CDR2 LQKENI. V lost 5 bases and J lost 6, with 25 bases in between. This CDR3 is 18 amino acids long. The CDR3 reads CASSSAIGGGGKAGELFF. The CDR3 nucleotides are TGTGCCAGCTCATCAGCTATCGGCGGGGGCGGTAAAGCCGGGGAGCTGTTTTTT.

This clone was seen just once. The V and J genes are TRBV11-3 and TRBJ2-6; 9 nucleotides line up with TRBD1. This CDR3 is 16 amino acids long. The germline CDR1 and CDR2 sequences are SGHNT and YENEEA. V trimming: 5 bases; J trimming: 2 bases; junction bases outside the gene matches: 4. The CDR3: CASSPWTGAGANVLTF. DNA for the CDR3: TGTGCCAGCAGCCCTTGGACAGGGGCTGGGGCCAACGTCCTGACTTTC.

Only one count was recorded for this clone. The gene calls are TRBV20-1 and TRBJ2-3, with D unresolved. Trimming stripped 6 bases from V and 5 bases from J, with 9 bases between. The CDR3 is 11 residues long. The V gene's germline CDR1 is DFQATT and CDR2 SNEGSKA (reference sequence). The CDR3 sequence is CSARKEDTQYF. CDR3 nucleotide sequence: TGCAGTGCGAGGAAGGAAGATACGCAGTATTTT.

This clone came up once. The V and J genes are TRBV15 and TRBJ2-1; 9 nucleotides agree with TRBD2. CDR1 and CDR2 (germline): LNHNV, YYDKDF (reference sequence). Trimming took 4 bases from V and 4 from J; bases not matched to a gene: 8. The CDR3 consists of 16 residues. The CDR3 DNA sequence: TGTGCCACCAGCACCCACCGGGCGGGGGGGTACAATGAGCAGTTCTTC. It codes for CATSTHRAGGYNEQFF.

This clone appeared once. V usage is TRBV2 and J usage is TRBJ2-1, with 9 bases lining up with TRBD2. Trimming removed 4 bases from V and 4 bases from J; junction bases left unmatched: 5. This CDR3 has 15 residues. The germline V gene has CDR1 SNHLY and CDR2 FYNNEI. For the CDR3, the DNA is TGTGCCAGCAGTGGAAGTAGCGGGGGTTACAATGAGCAGTTCTTC. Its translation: CASSGSSGGYNEQFF.

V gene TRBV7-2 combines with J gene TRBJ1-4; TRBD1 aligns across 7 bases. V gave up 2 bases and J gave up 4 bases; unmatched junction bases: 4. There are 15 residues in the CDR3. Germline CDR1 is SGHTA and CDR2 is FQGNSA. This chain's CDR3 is CASSLQGGNNEKLFF. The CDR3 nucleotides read TGTGCCAGCAGCTTACAGGGGGGTAATAATGAAAAACTGTTTTTT.

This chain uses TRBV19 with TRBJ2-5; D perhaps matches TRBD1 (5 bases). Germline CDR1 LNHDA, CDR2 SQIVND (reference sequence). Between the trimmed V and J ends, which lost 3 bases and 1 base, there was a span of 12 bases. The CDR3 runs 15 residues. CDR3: CASSMGRAFQETQYF. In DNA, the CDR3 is TGTGCCAGTAGTATGGGCAGGGCGTTCCAAGAGACCCAGTACTTC. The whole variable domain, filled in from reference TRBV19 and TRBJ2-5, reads DGGITQSPKYLFRKEGQNVTLSCEQNLNHDAMYWYRQDPGQGLRLIYYSQIVNDFQKGDIAEGYSVSREKKESFPLTVTSAQKNPTAFYLCASSMGRAFQETQYFGPGTRLLVL.

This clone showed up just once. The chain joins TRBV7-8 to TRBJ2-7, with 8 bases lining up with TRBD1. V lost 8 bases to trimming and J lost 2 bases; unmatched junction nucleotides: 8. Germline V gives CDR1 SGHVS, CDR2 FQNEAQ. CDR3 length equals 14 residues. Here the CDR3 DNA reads TGTGCCAGCCGGCTTCAGGGGGCTGCCTACGAGCAGTACTTC. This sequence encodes CASRLQGAAYEQYF. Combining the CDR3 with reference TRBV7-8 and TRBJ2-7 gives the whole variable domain GAGVSQSPRYKVAKRGQDVALRCDPISGHVSLFWYQQALGQGPEFLTYFQNEAQLDKSGLPSDRFFAERPEGSVSTLKIQRTQQEDSAVYLCASRLQGAAYEQYFGPGTRLTVT.

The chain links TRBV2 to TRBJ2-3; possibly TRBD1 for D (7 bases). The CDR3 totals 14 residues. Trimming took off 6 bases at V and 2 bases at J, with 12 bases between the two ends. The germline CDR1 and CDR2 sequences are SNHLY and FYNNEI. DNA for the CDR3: TGTGCCAGCAGGCGGGACAGATTCACAGATACGCAGTATTTT. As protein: CASRRDRFTDTQYF.

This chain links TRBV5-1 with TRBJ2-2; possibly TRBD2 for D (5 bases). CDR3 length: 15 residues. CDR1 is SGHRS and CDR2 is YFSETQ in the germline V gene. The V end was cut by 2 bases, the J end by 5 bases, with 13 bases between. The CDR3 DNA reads TGCGCCAGCAGCTTTGTCAGGTCGGGGACCGGGGAGCTGTTTTTT. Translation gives CASSFVRSGTGELFF.

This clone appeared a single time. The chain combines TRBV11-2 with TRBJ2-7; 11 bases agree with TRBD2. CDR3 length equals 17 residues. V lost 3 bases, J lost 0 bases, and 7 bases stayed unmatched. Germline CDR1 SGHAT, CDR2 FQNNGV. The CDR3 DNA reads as TGTGCCAGCAGCTTCCTTAGCGGGGGGGCCCTCTCCTACGAGCAGTACTTC. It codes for CASSFLSGGALSYEQYF.

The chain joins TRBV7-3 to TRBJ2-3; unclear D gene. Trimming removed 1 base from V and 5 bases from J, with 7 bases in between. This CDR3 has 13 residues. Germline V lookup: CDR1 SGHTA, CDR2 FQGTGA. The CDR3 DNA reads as TGTGCCAGCAGCTTAAGTTCCGGAGATACGCAGTATTTT. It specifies CASSLSSGDTQYF.

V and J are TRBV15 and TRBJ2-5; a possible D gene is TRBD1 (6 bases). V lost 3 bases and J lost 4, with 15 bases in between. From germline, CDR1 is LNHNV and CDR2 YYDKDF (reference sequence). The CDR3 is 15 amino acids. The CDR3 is CATSSFRQGRETQYF. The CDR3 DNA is TGTGCCACCAGCAGCTTTCGGCAGGGGAGAGAGACCCAGTACTTC.

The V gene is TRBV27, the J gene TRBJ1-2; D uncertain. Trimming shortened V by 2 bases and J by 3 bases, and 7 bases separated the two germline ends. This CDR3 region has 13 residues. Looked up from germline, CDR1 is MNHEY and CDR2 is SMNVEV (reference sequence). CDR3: CASSLTFHYGYTF. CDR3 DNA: TGTGCCAGCAGTTTAACTTTCCACTATGGCTACACCTTC.

CDR3 in DNA: TGTGCCAGCAGCTTGGCCAGGGAGGCTGAAGCTTTCTTT. Amino acids: CASSLAREAEAFF. The chain has TRBV7-9 and TRBJ1-1; D is perhaps TRBD1 (5 bases). V was clipped by 3 bases and J by 6 bases, with 11 bases between them. The CDR3 has 13 residues. Germline V lookup: CDR1 SEHNR, CDR2 FQNEAQ (reference sequence).

The CDR3 bases are TGTGCCAGCAGCTTGGGGCCCGGGACTGACAATGAGCAGTTCTTC. The encoded protein is CASSLGPGTDNEQFF. The V and J genes are TRBV11-2 and TRBJ2-1; a possible D gene is TRBD2 (6 bases). Per germline, CDR1 SGHAT and CDR2 FQNNGV. Trimming stripped 3 bases from V and 5 bases from J, with 14 bases between. This CDR3 comprises 15 residues.

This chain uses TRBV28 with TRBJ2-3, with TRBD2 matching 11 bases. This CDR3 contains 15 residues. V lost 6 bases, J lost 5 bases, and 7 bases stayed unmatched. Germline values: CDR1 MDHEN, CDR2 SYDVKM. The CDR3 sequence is CASSNSGGARDTQYF. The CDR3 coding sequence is TGTGCCAGCAGCAATAGCGGGGGGGCAAGAGATACGCAGTATTTT.

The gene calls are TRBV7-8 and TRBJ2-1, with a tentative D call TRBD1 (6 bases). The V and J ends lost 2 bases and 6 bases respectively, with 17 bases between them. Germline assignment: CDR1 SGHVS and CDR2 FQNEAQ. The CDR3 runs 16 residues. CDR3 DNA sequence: TGTGCCAGCAGCTTAAGGAACAGGGATGGGGGCAATGAGCAGTTCTTC. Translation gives CASSLRNRDGGNEQFF.

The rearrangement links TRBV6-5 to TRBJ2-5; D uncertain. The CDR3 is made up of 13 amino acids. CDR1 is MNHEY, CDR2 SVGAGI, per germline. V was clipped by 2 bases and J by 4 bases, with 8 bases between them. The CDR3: CASSYPGSETQYF. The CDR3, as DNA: TGTGCCAGCAGTTACCCGGGTTCAGAGACCCAGTACTTC.

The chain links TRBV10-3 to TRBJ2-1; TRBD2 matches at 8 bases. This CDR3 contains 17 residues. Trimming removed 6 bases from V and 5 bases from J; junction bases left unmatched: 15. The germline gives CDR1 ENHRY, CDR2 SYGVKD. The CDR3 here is CAISNRPTSGLNNEQFF. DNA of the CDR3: TGTGCCATCAGCAACCGACCAACTAGCGGACTCAACAATGAGCAGTTCTTC.

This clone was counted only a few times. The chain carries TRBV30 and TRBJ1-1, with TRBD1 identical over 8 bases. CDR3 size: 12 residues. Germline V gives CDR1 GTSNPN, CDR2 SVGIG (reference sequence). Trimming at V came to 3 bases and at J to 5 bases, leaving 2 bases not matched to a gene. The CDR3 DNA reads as TGTGCCTGGAGCAGACAGGGGACTGAAGCTTTCTTT. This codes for CAWSRQGTEAFF.

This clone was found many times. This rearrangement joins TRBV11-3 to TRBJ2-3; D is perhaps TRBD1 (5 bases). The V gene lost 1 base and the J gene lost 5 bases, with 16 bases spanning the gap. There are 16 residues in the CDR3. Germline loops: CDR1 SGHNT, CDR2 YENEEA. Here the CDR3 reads CASSLGRREDIDTQYF. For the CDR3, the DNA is TGTGCCAGCAGCTTAGGTCGCAGGGAAGATATAGATACGCAGTATTTT. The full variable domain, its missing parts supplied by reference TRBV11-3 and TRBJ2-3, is EAGVVQSPRYKIIEKKQPVAFWCNPISGHNTLYWYLQNLGQGPELLIRYENEEAVDDSQLPKDRFSAERLKGVDSTLKIQPAELGDSAVYLCASSLGRREDIDTQYFGPGTRLTVL.

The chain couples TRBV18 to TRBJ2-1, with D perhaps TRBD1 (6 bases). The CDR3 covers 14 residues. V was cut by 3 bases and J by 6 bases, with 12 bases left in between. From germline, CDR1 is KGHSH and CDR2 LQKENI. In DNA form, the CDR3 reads TGTGCCAGCTCACCTCTTACAGGGATCAATGAGCAGTTCTTC. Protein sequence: CASSPLTGINEQFF.

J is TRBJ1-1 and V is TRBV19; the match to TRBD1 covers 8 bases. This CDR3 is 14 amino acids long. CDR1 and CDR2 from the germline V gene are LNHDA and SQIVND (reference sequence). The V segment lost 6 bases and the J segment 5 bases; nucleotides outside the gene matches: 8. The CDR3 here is CASRTQGARTEAFF. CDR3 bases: TGTGCCAGTAGAACGCAGGGGGCGCGGACTGAAGCTTTCTTT.

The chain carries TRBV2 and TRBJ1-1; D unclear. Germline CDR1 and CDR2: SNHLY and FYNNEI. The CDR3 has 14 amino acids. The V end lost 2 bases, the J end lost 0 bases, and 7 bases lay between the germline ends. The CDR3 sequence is CASSESQVNTEAFF. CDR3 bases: TGTGCCAGCAGTGAAAGCCAGGTGAACACTGAAGCTTTCTTT.

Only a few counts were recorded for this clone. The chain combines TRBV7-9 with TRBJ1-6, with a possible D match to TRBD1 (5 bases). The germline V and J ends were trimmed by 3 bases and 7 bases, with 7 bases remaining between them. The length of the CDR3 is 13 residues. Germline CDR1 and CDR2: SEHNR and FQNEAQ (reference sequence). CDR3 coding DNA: TGTGCCAGCAGCTTGGCAGGGAATTCACCCCTCCACTTT. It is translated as CASSLAGNSPLHF.

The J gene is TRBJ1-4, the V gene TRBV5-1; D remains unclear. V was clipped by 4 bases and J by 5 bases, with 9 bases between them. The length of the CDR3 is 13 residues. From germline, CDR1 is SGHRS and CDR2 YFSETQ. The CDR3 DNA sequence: TGCGCCAGCAGCGAGTTTTTGAATGAAAAACTGTTTTTT. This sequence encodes CASSEFLNEKLFF.

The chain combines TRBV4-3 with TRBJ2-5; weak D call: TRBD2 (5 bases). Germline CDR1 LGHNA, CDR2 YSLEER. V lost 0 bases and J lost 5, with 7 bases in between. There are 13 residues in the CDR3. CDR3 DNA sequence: TGCGCCAGCAGCCAAGAACTAGGGGAGACCCAGTACTTC. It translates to CASSQELGETQYF.

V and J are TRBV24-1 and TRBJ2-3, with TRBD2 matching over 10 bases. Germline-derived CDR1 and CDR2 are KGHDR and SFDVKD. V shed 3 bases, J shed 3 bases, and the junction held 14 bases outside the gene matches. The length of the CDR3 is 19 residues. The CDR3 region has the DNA TGTGCCACCAGTGATCGACACCCTAGAGCGGGGGGGCCAACAGATACGCAGTATTTT. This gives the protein CATSDRHPRAGGPTDTQYF.

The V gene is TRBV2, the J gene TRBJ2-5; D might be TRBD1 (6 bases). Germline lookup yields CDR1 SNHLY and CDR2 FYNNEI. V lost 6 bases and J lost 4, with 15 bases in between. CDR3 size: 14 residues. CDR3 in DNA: TGTGCCAGCAGGAGACAGGCGGTTGGAGAGACCCAGTACTTC. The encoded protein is CASRRQAVGETQYF.